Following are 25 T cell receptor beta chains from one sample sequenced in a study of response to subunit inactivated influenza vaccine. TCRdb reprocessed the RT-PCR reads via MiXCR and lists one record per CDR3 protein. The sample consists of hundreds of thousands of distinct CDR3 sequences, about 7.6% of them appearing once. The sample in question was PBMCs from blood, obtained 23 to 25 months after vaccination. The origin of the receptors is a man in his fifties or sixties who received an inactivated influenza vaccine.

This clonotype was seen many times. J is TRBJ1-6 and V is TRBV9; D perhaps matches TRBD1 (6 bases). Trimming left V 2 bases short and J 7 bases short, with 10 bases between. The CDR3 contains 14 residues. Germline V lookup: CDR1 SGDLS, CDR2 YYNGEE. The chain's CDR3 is CASSVGGGNSPLHF. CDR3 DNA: TGTGCCAGCAGCGTTGGGGGGGGCAATTCACCCCTCCACTTT.

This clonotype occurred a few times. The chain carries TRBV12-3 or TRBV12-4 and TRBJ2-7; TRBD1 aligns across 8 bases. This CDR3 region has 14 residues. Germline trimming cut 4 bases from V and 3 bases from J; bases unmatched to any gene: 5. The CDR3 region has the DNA TGTGCCAGCAGTTCAAGGGACAGGAACTACGAGCAGTACTTC. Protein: CASSSRDRNYEQYF.

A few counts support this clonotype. This CDR3 is CTPREGPHTEAFF. Here the CDR3 DNA reads TGCACCCCCCGGGAGGGGCCCCACACTGAAGCTTTCTTT. The J gene is TRBJ1-1, the V gene TRBV20-1; D perhaps matches TRBD1 (5 bases). The CDR3 extends over 13 amino acids. Germline lookup yields CDR1 DFQATT and CDR2 SNEGSKA (reference sequence).

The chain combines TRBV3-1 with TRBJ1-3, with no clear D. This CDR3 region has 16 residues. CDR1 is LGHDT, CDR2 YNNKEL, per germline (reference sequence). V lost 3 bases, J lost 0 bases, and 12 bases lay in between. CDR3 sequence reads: CASSQSPALSGNTIYF. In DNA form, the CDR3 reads TGTGCCAGCAGCCAGAGCCCAGCTCTCTCTGGAAACACCATATATTTT.

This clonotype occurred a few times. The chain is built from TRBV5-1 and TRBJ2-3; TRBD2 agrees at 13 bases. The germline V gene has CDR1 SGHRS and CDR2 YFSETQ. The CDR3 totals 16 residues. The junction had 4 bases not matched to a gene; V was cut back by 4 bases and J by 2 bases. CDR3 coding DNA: TGCGCCAGCAGCCAGGGACTAGCGGGATTCACAGATACGCAGTATTTT. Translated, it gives CASSQGLAGFTDTQYF.

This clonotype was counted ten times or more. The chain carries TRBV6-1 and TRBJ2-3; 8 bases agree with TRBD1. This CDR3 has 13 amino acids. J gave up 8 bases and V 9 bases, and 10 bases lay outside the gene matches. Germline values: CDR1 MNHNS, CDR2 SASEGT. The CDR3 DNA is TGTGCCAGTTCCGGGACAGGATTCGGTACGCAGTATTTT. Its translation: CASSGTGFGTQYF.

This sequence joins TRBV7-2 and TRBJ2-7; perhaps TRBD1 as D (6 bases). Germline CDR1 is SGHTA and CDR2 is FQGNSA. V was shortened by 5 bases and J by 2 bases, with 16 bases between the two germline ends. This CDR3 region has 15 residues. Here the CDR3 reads CASSPQPGQTYEQYF. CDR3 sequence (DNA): TGTGCCAGCAGCCCCCAACCGGGACAAACCTACGAGCAGTACTTC.

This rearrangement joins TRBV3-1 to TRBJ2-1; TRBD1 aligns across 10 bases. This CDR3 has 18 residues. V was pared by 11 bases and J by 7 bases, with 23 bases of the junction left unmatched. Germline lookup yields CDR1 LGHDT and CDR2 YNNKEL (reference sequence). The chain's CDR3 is CACCQEFPGTGVVNEQFF. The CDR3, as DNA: TGTGCCTGCTGCCAAGAATTCCCCGGGACAGGGGTGGTTAATGAGCAGTTCTTC.

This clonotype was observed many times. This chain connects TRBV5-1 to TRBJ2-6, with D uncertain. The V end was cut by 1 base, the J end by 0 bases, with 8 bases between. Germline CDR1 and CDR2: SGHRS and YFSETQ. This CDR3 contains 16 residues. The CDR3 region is CASSLRPSSGANVLTF. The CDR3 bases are TGCGCCAGCAGCTTGCGTCCGAGCTCTGGGGCCAACGTCCTGACTTTC.

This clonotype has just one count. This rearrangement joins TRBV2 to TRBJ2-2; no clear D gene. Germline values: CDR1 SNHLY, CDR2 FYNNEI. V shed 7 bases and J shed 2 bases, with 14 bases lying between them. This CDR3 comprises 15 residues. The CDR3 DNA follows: TGTGCCAGCAAGGCTGAAGTAACTAACACCGGGGAGCTGTTTTTT. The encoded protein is CASKAEVTNTGELFF. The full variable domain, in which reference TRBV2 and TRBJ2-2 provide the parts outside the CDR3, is EPEVTQTPSHQVTQMGQEVILRCVPISNHLYFYWYRQILGQKVEFLVSFYNNEISEKSEIFDDQFSVERPDGSNFTLKIRSTKLEDSAMYFCASKAEVTNTGELFFGEGSRLTVL.

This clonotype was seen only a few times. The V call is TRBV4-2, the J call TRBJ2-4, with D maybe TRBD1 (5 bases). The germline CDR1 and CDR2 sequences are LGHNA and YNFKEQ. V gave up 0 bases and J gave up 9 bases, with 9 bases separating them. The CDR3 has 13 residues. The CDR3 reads CASSQDRETIQYF. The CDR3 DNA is TGTGCCAGCAGCCAAGACAGGGAAACCATTCAGTACTTC.

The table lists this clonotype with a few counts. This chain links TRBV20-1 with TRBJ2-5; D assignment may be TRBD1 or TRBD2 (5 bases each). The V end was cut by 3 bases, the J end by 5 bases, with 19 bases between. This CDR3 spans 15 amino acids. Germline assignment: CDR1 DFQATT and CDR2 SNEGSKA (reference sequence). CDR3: CSASSSQRGGETQYF. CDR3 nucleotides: TGCAGTGCTAGTTCTAGCCAGAGGGGTGGTGAGACCCAGTACTTC.

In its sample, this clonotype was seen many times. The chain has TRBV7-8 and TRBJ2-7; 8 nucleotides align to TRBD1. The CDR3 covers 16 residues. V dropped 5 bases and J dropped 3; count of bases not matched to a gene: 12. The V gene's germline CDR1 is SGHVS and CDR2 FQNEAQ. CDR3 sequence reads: CASSLRGPSLHYEQYF. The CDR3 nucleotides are TGTGCCAGCAGCCTCAGGGGGCCCTCCCTTCACTACGAGCAGTACTTC.

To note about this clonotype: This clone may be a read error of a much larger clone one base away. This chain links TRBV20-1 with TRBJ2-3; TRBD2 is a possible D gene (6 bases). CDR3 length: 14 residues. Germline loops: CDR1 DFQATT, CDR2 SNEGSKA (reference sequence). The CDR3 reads CSPMTGELSDMQYF. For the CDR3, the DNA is TGCAGTCCTATGACGGGGGAGCTCTCAGATATGCAGTATTTT.

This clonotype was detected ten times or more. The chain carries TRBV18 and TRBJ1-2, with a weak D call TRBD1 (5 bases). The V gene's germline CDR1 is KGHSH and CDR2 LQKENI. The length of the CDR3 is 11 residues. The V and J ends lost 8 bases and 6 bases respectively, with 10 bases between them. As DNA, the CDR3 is TGTGCCAGCAGTCCGGGGGATGGCTACACCTTC. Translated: CASSPGDGYTF.

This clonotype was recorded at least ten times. The CDR3 here is CASSVEGTSGSYNEQFF. CDR3 coding DNA: TGTGCCAGCAGCGTAGAGGGGACTAGCGGGTCCTACAATGAGCAGTTCTTC. This chain joins TRBV9 and TRBJ2-1; 12 nucleotides align to TRBD2. Per germline, CDR1 SGDLS and CDR2 YYNGEE. J was trimmed by 1 base and V by 0 bases; bases with no gene match: 2. CDR3 length: 17 residues.

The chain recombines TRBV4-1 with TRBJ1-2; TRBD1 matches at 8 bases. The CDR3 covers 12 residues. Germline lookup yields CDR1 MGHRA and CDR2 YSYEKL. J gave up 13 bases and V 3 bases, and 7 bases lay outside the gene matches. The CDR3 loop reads CASSHPGQGRTF. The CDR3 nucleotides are TGCGCCAGCAGCCATCCCGGACAGGGTCGCACCTTC.

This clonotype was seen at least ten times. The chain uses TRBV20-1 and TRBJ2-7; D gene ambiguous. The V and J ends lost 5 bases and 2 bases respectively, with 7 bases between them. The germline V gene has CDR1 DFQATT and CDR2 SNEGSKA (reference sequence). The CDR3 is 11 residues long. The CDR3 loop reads CSAQDPYEQYF. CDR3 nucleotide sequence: TGCAGTGCTCAGGACCCCTACGAGCAGTACTTC.

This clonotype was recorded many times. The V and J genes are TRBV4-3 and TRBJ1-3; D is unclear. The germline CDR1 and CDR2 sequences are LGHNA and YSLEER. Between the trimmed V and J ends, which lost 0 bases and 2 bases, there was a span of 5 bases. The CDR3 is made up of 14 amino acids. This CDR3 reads CASSQEFPGNTIYF. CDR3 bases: TGCGCCAGCAGCCAAGAGTTCCCTGGAAACACCATATATTTT.

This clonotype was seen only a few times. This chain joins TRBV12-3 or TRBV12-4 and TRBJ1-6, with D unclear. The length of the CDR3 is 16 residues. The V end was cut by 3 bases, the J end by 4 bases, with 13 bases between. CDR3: CASSLGGTAYNSPLHF. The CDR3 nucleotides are TGTGCCAGCAGTTTGGGAGGCACCGCTTATAATTCACCCCTCCACTTT.

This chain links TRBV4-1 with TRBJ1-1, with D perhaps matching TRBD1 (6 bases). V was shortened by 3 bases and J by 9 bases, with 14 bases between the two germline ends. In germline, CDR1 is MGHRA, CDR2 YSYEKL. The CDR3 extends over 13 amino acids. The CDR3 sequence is CASSQDSDRKAFF. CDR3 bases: TGCGCCAGCAGCCAGGACTCGGACAGAAAAGCTTTCTTT.

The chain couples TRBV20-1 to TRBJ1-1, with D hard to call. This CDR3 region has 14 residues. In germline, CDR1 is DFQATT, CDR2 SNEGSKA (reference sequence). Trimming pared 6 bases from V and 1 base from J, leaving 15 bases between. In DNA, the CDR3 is TGCAGTGCCGACCTAACAATAAGGAACACTGAAGCTTTCTTT. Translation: CSADLTIRNTEAFF.

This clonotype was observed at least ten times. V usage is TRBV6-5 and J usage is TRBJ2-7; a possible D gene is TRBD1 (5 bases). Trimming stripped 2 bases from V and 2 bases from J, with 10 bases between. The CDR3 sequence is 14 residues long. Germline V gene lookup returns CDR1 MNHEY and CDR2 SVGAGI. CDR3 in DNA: TGTGCCAGCAGTTACAAGGGGCCTGCCTACGAGCAGTACTTC. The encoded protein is CASSYKGPAYEQYF.

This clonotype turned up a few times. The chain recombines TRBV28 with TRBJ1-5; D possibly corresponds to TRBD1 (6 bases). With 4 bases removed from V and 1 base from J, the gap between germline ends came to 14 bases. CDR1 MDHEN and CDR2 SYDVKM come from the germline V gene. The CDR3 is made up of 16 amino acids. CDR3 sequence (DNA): TGTGCCAGCAGTTCTCAGACAGGTCCCAGCAATCAGCCCCAGCATTTT. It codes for CASSSQTGPSNQPQHF.

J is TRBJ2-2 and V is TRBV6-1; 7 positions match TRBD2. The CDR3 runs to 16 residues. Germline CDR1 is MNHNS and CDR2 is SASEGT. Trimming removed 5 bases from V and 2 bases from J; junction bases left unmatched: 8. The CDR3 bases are TGTGCCAGCAGTCCCCGGCCTAGCGGTAACACCGGGGAGCTGTTTTTT. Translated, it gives CASSPRPSGNTGELFF.